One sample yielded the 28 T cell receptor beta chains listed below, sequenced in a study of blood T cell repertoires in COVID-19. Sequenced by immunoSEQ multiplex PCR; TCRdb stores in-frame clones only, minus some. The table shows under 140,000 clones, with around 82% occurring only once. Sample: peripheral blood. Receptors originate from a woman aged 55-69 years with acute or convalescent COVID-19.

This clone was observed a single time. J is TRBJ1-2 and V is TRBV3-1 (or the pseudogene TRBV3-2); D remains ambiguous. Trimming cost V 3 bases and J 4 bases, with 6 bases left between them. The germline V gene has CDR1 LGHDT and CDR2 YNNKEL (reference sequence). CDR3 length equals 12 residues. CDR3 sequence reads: CASSHLGYGYTF. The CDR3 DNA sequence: TGTGCCAGCAGCCACCTAGGCTATGGCTACACCTTC.

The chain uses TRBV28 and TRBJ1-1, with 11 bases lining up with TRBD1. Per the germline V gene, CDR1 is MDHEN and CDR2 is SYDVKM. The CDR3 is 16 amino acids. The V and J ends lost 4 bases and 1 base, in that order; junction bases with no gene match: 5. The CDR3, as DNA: TGTGCCAGCAGTTCACGGACAGGGGGCCCGAACACTGAAGCTTTCTTT. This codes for CASSSRTGGPNTEAFF. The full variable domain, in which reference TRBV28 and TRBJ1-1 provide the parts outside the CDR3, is DVKVTQSSRYLVKRTGEKVFLECVQDMDHENMFWYRQDPGLGLRLIYFSYDVKMKEKGDIPEGYSVSREKKERFSLILESASTNQTSMYLCASSSRTGGPNTEAFFGQGTRLTVV.

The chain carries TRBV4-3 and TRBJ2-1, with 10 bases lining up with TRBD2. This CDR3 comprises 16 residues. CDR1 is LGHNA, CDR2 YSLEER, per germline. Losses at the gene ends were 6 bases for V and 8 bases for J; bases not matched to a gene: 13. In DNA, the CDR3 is TGCGCCAGCAGTGCTAGCGGGGGAGGTTTAGCCCATGAGCAGTTCTTC. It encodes CASSASGGGLAHEQFF.

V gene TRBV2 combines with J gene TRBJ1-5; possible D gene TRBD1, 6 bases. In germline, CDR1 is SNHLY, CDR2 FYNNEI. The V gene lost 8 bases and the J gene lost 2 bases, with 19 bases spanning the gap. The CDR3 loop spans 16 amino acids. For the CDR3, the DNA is TGTGCCAGCGGGGGCAGAGATGGCACGGGCAATCAGCCCCAGCATTTT. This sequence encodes CASGGRDGTGNQPQHF.

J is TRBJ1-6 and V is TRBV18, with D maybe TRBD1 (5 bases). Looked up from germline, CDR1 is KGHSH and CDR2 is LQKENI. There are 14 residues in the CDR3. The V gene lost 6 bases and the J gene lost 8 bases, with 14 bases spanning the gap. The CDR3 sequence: CASSPRDGDSPLHF. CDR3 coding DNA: TGTGCCAGCTCCCCGCGGGACGGCGATTCACCCCTCCACTTT.

CDR3: CASSPDPSGGGYEQYF. The CDR3 coding sequence is TGTGCCAGCAGCCCAGACCCTAGCGGGGGTGGCTACGAGCAGTACTTC. V and J are TRBV11-3 and TRBJ2-7; 10 bases fit TRBD2. The germline V gene encodes CDR1 SGHNT and CDR2 YENEEA. The CDR3 runs 16 residues. Germline trimming cut 5 bases from V and 3 bases from J; bases unmatched to any gene: 10.

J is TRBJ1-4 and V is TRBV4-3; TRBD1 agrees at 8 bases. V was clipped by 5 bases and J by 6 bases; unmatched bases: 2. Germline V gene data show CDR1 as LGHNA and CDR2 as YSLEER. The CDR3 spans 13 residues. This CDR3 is CASSNRGDEKLFF. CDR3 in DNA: TGCGCCAGCAGCAACAGGGGGGATGAAAAACTGTTTTTT.

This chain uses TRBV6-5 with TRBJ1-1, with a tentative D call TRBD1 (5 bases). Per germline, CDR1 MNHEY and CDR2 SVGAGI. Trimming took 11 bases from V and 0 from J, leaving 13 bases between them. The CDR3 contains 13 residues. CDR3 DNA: TGTGCCTCCAGGGATAACATGAACACTGAAGCTTTCTTT. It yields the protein CASRDNMNTEAFF.

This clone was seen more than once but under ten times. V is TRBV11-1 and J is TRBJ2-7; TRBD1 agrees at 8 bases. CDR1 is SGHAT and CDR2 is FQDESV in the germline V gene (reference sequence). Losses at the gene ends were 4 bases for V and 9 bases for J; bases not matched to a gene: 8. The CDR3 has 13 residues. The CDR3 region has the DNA TGTGCCAGCAGCTCGGACAGGGACGGTGGGCAGTACTTC. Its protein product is CASSSDRDGGQYF.

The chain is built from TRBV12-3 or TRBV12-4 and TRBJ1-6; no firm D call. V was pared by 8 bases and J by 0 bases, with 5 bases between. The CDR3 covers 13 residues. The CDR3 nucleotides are TGTGCCAGCTCTCCCTCCTATAATTCACCCCTCCACTTT. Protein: CASSPSYNSPLHF.

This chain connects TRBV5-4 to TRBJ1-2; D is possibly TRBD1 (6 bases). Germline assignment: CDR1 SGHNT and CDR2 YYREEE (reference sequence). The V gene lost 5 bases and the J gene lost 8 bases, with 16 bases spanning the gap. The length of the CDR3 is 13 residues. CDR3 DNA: TGTGCCAGCAGATTAACCCCAGGGGACGGCTACACCTTC. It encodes CASRLTPGDGYTF. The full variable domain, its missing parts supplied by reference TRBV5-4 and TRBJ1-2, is ETGVTQSPTHLIKTRGQQVTLRCSSQSGHNTVSWYQQALGQGPQFIFQYYREEENGRGNFPPRFSGLQFPNYSSELNVNALELDDSALYLCASRLTPGDGYTFGSGTRLTVV.

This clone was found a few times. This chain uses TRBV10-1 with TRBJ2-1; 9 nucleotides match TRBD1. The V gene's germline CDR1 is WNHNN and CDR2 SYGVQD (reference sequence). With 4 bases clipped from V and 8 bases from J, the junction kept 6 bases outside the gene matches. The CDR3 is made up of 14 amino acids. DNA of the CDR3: TGCGCCAGCAGTGGCGGGGACAGGGTCGATGAGCAGTTCTTC. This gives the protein CASSGGDRVDEQFF.

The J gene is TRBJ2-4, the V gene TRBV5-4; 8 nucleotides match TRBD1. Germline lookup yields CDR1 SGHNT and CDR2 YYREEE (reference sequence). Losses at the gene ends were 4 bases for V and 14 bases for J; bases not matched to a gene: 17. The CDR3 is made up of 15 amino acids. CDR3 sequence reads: CASSGGQALGAIEYF. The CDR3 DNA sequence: TGTGCCAGCAGCGGGGGACAGGCGTTAGGAGCCATCGAGTACTTC.

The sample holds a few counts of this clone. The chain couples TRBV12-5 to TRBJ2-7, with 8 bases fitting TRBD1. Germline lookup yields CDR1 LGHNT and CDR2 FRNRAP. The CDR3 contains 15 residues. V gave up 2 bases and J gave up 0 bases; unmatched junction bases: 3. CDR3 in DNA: TGTGCTAGTGGTTTGAAGGGGACAGGCTCCTACGAGCAGTACTTC. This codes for CASGLKGTGSYEQYF.

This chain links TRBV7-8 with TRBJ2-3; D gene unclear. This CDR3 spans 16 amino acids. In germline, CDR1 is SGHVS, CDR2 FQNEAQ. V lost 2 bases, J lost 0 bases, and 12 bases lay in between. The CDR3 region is CASSLLEFLSTDTQYF. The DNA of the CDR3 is TGTGCCAGCAGCTTACTAGAGTTTCTAAGCACAGATACGCAGTATTTT.

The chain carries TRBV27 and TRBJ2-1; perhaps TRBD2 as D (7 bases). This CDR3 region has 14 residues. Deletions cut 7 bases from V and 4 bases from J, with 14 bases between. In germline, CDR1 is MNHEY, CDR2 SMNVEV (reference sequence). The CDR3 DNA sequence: TGTGCCAGCATGGACGGGGGGCGATACAATGAGCAGTTCTTC. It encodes CASMDGGRYNEQFF.

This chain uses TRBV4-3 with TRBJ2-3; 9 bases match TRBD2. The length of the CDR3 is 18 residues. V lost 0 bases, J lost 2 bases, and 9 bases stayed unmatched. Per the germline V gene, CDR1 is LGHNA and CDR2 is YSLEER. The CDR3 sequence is CASSQEKASGEDTDTQYF. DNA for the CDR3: TGCGCCAGCAGCCAAGAGAAAGCTAGCGGGGAGGACACAGATACGCAGTATTTT.

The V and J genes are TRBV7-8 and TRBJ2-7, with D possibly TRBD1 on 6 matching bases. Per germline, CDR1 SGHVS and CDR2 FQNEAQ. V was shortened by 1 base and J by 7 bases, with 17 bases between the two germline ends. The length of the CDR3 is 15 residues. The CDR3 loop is CASSLGPQGFGEQYF. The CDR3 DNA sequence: TGTGCCAGCAGCTTAGGGCCCCAGGGGTTTGGAGAGCAGTACTTC.

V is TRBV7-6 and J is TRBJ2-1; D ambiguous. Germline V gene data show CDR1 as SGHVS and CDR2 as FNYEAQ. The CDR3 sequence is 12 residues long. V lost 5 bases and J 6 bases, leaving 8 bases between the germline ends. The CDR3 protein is CASSAGVNEQFF. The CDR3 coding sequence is TGTGCCAGCAGCGCAGGCGTCAATGAGCAGTTCTTC.

The CDR3 sequence: CASSLGGERFF. CDR3 nucleotides: TGTGCCAGCAGCCTTGGGGGGGAACGGTTCTTC. This chain connects TRBV9 to TRBJ2-1; 7 nucleotides align to TRBD2. CDR3 length: 11 residues. V gave up 4 bases and J gave up 15 bases; unmatched junction bases: 7. Germline V gene data show CDR1 as SGDLS and CDR2 as YYNGEE.

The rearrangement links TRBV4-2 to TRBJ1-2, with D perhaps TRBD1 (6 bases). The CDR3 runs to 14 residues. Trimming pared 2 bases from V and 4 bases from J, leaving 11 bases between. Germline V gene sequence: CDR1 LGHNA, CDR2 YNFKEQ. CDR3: CASSQSDSSYGYTF. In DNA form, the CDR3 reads TGTGCCAGCAGCCAATCGGACAGTTCCTATGGCTACACCTTC.

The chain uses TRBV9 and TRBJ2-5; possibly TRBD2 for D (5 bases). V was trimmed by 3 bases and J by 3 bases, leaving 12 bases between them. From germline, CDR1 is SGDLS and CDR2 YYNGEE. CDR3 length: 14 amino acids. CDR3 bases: TGTGCCAGCAGCGCCCCCCTCGGGGAAGAGACCCAGTACTTC. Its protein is CASSAPLGEETQYF.

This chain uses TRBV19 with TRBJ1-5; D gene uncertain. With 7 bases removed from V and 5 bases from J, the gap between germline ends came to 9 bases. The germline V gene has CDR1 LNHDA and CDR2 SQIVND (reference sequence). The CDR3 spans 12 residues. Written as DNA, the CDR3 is TGTGCCAGTACCGATGGAGATCAGCCCCAGCATTTT. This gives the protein CASTDGDQPQHF.

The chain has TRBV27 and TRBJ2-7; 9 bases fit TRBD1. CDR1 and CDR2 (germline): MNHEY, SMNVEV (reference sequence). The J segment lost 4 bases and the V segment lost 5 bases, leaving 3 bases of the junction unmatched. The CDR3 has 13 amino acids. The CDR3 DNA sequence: TGTGCCAGCAGTACCGGACAGGGGTACGAGCAGTACTTC. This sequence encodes CASSTGQGYEQYF.

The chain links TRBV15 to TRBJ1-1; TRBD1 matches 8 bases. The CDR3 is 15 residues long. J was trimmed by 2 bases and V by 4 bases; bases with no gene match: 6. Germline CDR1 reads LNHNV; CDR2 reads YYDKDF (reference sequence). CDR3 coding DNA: TGTGCCACCAGCATTGGACAGGGCCCTAACACTGAAGCTTTCTTT. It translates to CATSIGQGPNTEAFF. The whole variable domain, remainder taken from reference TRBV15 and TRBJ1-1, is DAMVIQNPRYQVTQFGKPVTLSCSQTLNHNVMYWYQQKSSQAPKLLFHYYDKDFNNEADTPDNFQSRRPNTSFCFLDIRSPGLGDTAMYLCATSIGQGPNTEAFFGQGTRLTVV.

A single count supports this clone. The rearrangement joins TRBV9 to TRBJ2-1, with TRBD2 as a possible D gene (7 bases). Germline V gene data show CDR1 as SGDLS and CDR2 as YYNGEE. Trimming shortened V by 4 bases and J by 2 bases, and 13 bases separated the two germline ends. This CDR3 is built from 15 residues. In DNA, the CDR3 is TGTGCCAGCAGCCGTACGGGGGGCGCCTACAATGAGCAGTTCTTC. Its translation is CASSRTGGAYNEQFF.

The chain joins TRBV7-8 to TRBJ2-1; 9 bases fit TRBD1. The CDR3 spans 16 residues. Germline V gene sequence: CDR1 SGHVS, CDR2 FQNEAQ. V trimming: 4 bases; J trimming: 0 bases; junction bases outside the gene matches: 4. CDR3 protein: CASSSGTGSSYNEQFF. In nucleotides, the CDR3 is TGTGCCAGCAGCTCGGGGACAGGGAGCTCCTACAATGAGCAGTTCTTC.

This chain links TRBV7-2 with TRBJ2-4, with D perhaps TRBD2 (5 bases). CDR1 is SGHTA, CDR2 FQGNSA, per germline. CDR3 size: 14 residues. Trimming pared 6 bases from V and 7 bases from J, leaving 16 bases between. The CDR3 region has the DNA TGTGCCAGCAGTACCCCGGGCGGCGGGAACATTCAGTACTTC. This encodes CASSTPGGGNIQYF.